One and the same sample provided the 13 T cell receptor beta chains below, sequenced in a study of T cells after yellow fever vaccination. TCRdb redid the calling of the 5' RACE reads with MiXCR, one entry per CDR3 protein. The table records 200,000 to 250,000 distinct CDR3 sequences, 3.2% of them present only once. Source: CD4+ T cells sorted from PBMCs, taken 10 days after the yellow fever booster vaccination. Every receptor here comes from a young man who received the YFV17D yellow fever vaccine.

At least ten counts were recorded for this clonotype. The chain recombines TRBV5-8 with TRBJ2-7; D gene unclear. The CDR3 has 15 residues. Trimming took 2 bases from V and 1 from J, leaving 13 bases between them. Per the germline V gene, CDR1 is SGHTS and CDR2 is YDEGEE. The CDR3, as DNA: TGTGCCAGCAGCTTACACCGGGTCACATCCTACGAGCAGTACTTC. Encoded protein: CASSLHRVTSYEQYF.

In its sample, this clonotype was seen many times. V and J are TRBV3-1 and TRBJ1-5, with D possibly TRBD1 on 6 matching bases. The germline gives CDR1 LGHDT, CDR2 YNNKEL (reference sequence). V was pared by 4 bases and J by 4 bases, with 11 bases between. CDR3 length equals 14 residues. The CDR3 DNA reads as TGTGCCAGCAGCCTGGGACACCAAAATCAGCCCCAGCATTTT. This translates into CASSLGHQNQPQHF. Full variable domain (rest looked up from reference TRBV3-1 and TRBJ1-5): DTAVSQTPKYLVTQMGNDKSIKCEQNLGHDTMYWYKQDSKKFLKIMFSYNNKELIINETVPNRFSPKSPDKAHLNLHINSLELGDSAVYFCASSLGHQNQPQHFGDGTRLSIL.

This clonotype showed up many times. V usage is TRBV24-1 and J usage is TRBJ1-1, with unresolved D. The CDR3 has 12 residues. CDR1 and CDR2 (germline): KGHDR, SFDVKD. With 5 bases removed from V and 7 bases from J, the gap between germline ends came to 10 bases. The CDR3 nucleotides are TGTGCCACCAGTGTCAGGAGTGGTGAAGCTTTCTTT. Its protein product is CATSVRSGEAFF.

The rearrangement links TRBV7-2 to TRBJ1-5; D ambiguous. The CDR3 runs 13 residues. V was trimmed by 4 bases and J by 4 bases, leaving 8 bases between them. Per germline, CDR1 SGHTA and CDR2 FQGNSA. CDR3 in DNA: TGTGCCAGCAGCTGGAGCGTTAATCAGCCCCAGCATTTT. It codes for CASSWSVNQPQHF.

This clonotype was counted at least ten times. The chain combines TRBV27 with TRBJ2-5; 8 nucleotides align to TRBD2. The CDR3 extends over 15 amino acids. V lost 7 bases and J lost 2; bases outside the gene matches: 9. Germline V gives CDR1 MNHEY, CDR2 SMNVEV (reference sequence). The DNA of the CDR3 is TGTGCCAGCACGCAGCGGGGGACCATTCAAGAGACCCAGTACTTC. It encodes CASTQRGTIQETQYF.

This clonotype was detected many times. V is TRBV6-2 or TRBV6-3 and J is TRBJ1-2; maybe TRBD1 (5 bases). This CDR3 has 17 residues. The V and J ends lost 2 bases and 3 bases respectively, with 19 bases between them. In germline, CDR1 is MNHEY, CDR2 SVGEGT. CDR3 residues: CASSYPAKGPWDYGYTF. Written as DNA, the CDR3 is TGTGCCAGCAGTTACCCGGCCAAGGGGCCTTGGGACTATGGCTACACCTTC.

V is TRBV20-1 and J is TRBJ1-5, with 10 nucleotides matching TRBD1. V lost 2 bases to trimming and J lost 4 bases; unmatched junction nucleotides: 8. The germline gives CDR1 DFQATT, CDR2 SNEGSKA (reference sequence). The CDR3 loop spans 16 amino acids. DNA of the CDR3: TGCAGTGCTAGAAGCGACAGGGGGCAAACGAATCAGCCCCAGCATTTT. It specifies CSARSDRGQTNQPQHF.

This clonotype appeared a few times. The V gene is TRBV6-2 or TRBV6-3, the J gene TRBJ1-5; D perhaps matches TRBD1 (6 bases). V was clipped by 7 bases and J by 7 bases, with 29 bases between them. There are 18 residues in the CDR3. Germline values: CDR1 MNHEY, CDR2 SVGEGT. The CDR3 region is CASKRAARNQGRHQPQHF. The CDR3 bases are TGTGCCAGCAAAAGGGCAGCAAGGAACCAGGGGAGGCACCAGCCCCAGCATTTT.

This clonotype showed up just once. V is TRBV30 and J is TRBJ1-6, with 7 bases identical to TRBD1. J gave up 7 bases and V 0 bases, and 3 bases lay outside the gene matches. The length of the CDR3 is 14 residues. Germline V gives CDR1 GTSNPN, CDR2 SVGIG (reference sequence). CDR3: CAWSVLTGNSPLHF. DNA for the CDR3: TGTGCCTGGAGTGTATTGACAGGGAATTCACCCCTCCACTTT.

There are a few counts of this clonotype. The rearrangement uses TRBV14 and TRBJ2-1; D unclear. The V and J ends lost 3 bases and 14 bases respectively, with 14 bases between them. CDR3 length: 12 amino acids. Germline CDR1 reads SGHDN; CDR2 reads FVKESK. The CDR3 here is CASSHGRLIEFF. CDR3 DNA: TGTGCCAGCAGCCACGGAAGGTTAATAGAGTTCTTC.

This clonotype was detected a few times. For the CDR3, the DNA is TGTGCCAGCAGTGTTCTCGGAGGGGGGTCGCTTAGCACAGATACGCAGTATTTT. Its protein product is CASSVLGGGSLSTDTQYF. The V call is TRBV28, the J call TRBJ2-3; D possibly uses TRBD1 or TRBD2 (6 bases each). CDR1 is MDHEN and CDR2 is SYDVKM in the germline V gene. The V end lost 5 bases, the J end lost 0 bases, and 21 bases lay between the germline ends. This CDR3 has 18 residues.

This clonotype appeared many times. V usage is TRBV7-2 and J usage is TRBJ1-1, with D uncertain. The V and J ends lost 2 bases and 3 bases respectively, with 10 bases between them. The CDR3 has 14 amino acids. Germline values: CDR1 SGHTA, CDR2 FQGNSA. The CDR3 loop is CASSLYGADTEAFF. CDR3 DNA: TGTGCCAGCAGCTTATACGGCGCCGACACTGAAGCTTTCTTT.

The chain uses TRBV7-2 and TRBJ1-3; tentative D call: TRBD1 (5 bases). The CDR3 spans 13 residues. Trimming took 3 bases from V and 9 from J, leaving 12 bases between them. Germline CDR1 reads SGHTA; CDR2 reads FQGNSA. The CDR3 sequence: CASSFTGGGTIYF. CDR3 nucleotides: TGTGCCAGCAGCTTCACAGGTGGAGGCACCATATATTTT.